This paragraph covers one T cell receptor beta chain sequence. In this sample, this clonotype turned up many times. What this receptor recognizes is not known. The sample holds no much larger clone one base away, and base qualities are not on file. This specimen comes from a study of early T cells in non-severe SARS-CoV-2 infection (dated by TCRdb to the early 2020s). Turning to the overall study: Because TCR sequencing was done on bulk RNA from unsorted whole blood, the alpha and beta chains could not be paired.

The protocol used for the library was 5' RACE. The instrument was a NextSeq 500. The TCR library protocol attached unique molecular identifiers to individual cDNA molecules to correct for sequencing error and PCR bias. Both TCR alpha and beta chains were sequenced, and tight co-correlation was observed between alpha and beta sequence abundances in each sample. Under the source paper's analysis protocol: Decombinator V4 was used to annotate the V gene, J gene and CDR3 of the TCR sequences. Expanded TCRs were defined as changing significantly between any two time points under a Poisson model with p below 0.0001. TCR abundances were normalised to the total number of TCRs sequenced per sample and were expressed as counts per million. MAIT TCRs were defined by TRAV1-2 paired with TRAJ12, TRAJ20 or TRAJ33, and iNKT TCRs by TRAV10 paired with TRAJ18. A search of VDJdb, accessed on 1 November 2021, was run for TCRs annotated to CMV, EBV and SARS-CoV-2, with TCRs annotated for multiple antigens excluded. TCRdb's own reprocessing of the public reads used fastp at Q25 and MiXCR and kept productive beta chains. Each CDR3 protein appears once, grouped with its most common genes and DNA. These V and J calls rely on TCRdb rather than the paper's analysis. For this sample the table gives some 75,000 distinct CDR3 sequences, of which about an eighth were detected only once. The ten largest clones take up approximately 1.3% of the sample.

The study was a case-control design nested within a healthcare worker cohort in London, UK, with weekly nasopharyngeal swab PCR tests and blood sampling. Between 23 and 31 March 2020, the week of the UK lockdown, healthcare workers were enrolled and then followed up weekly for as long as 16 weeks. Points the paper makes about the study in general: Matching against VDJdb was skewed toward anti-spike CD8 responses, likely underestimated virus-specific expansions, and missed private and CD4 specificities.

The CDR3 numbers 11 residues from cysteine through phenylalanine. CDR3 DNA only is kept here, 33 bases in frame from base 1. Cut back by 6 bases and 6 bases, the V and J ends lie 9 bases apart. The rearranged chain carries TRBV12-3 or TRBV12-4 and TRBJ2-7; the D segment could be TRBD1, given 5 matching bases. This receptor was taken from an adult who was a healthcare worker with PCR-confirmed SARS-CoV-2 infection or an uninfected control (not recorded which). What was sequenced was whole blood. The DNA sequence is as follows: TGTGCCAGCAGCACAGGACCCGAGCAGTACTTC. It is translated as CASSTGPEQYF.